The source of this TCR beta chain is a study of CD8 T cells in ankylosing spondylitis. The ends were cut back, 1 base at V and 9 bases at J, with 13 bases in the middle. The CDR3 is made up of 15 amino acids. The V gene's germline CDR1 is SGHDN and CDR2 FVKESK. At least ten counts were recorded for this clonotype. Via MiXCR, TCRdb re-called the 5' RACE reads, giving one row per CDR3 protein. This table holds around 180,000 distinct CDR3 sequences, roughly 13% found once. The TCR sequence derives from a female donor with ankylosing spondylitis or in good health (not recorded which). The V and J genes are TRBV14 and TRBJ1-6; D gene ambiguous. Sequencing used blood, either unsorted or a sorted T cell fraction (not recorded which). CDR3 region: CASSQGLLSSSPLHF. DNA of the CDR3: TGTGCCAGCAGCCAAGGGTTATTGTCGAGTTCACCCCTCCACTTT.